This TCR beta chain was recovered during a study of regulatory T cells in long-lasting Graves disease. Overall study results and limits: Persistent patients had more shared public clonotypes (2,741) than new patients (about 920). Favored usage of TRBV28, TRBJ1-2 and TRBJ2-5 was recorded in persistent disease.

The sample's time point: newly diagnosed GD, antithyroid drugs for less than 3 months. Extracted RNA from PBMCs served as the source of the TCR library. Ten or more counts support this clonotype. Its antigen is as yet unknown. Unmatched junction bases numbered 6, after V lost 4 bases and J lost 6 bases. The germline V gene has CDR1 KGHDR and CDR2 SFDVKD. The CDR3 extends over 15 amino acids. Assembly of TCR beta libraries relied on iRepertoire HTBI primers together with Arm-PCR of CDR3 regions. TCRdb itself ran the multiplex PCR reads through MiXCR, one entry per CDR3 protein. This sample carries 530,000 or so distinct CDR3 sequences, roughly 13% of them seen once, and the ten largest clones take under 10%. The same sample was also studied in work on T cells in Graves' hyperthyroidism and ophthalmopathy.

The sequence came from a man younger than 45 with Graves disease. Material: peripheral blood mononuclear cells (PBMCs), obtained at new diagnosis, from a patient treated with antithyroid drugs. The rearrangement uses TRBV24-1 and TRBJ2-1; 9 bases agree with TRBD1. The CDR3 here is CATSEPQGAINEQFF. DNA for the CDR3: TGTGCCACCAGTGAACCACAGGGGGCCATCAATGAGCAGTTCTTC.